A few counts support the clone carrying this TCR beta chain. The entry originates in a study of regulatory T cells in long-lasting Graves disease. Arm-PCR of CDR3 regions and iRepertoire HTBI primers were the basis on which TCR beta libraries were built. TCRdb redid the calling of the multiplex PCR reads with MiXCR, one entry per CDR3 protein. The table records about 440,000 distinct CDR3 sequences, 15% of them present only once. The time point: newly diagnosed GD, antithyroid drugs for less than 3 months. With RNA extracted from PBMCs as input, the TCR library was made. The CDR3 is 13 amino acids. Germline lookup yields CDR1 MNHNS and CDR2 SASEGT. The V and J ends lost 0 bases and 10 bases respectively, with 10 bases between them. This sample was shared with a second study, whose subject was T cells in Graves' hyperthyroidism and ophthalmopathy.

The TCR originated in a woman aged 25 to 39 with Graves disease. This sample comprised peripheral blood mononuclear cells (PBMCs), obtained at new diagnosis, from a patient treated with antithyroid drugs. The chain is built from TRBV6-1 and TRBJ2-1; D is perhaps TRBD2 (5 bases). The CDR3 reads CASSEAWRGEQFF. CDR3 nucleotide sequence: TGTGCCAGCAGTGAAGCGTGGAGAGGGGAGCAGTTCTTC.